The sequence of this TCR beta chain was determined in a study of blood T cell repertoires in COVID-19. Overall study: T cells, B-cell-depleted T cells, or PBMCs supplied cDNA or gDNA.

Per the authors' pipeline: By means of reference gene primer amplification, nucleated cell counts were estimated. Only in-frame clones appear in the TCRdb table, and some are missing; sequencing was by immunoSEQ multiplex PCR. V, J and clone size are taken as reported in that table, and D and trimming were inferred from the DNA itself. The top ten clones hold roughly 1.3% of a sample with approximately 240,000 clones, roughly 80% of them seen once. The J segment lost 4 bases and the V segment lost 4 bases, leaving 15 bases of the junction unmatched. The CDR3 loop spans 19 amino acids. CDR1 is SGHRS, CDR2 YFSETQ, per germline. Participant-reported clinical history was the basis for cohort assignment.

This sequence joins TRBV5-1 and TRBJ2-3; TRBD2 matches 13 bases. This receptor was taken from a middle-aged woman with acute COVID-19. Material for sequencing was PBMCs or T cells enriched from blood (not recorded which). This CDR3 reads CASSTTSGRARFSADTQYF. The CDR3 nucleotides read TGCGCCAGCAGCACCACTAGCGGGAGGGCGAGATTCTCCGCAGATACGCAGTATTTT. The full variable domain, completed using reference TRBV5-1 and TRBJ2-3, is KAGVTQTPRYLIKTRGQQVTLSCSPISGHRSVSWYQQTPGQGLQFLFEYFSETQRNKGNFPGRFSGRQFSNSRSEMNVSTLELGDSALYLCASSTTSGRARFSADTQYFGPGTRLTVL.